Below are 9 T cell receptor beta chains sequenced from a single sample in a study of T cells in Graves' hyperthyroidism and ophthalmopathy. RNA transcripts served as the template for amplifying TCR beta CDR3 regions. Using the HTBI primer set, a first-round RT-PCR was run on the TCR CDR3. TCRdb re-called the multiplex PCR reads through MiXCR, storing one row per CDR3 protein. The data show about 660,000 distinct CDR3 sequences, 45% seen once. The sequenced sample consisted of peripheral blood or thyroid tissue (not recorded which). The receptors originated from an adult man with Graves' disease, either hyperthyroidism or ophthalmopathy (not recorded which).

The chain joins TRBV7-9 to TRBJ2-2; 16 nucleotides line up with TRBD2. The ends lost 5 bases at V and 6 bases at J; junction bases unmatched: 12. Per germline, CDR1 SEHNR and CDR2 FQNEAQ (reference sequence). The CDR3 is 19 amino acids. CDR3 loop: CASSNQPGLAGGPAGELFF. The CDR3 nucleotides are TGTGCCAGCAGCAATCAACCGGGACTAGCGGGAGGGCCCGCCGGGGAGCTGTTTTTT.

About this clonotype itself: This may arise from a read error, as a much more abundant clone is one base away. The V call is TRBV2, the J call TRBJ1-1; 8 bases align to TRBD1. This CDR3 has 15 residues. CDR1 is SNHLY and CDR2 is FYNNEI in the germline V gene. V trimming: 5 bases; J trimming: 0 bases; junction bases outside the gene matches: 5. The CDR3 bases are TGTGCCAGCAGTCGGACAGGGAACATGAACACTGAAGCTTTCTTT. It specifies CASSRTGNMNTEAFF.

Only a few counts were recorded for this clonotype. The chain is built from TRBV14 and TRBJ2-7; D gene unclear. CDR3 length: 13 residues. V shed 1 base and J shed 6 bases, with 10 bases lying between them. Germline values: CDR1 SGHDN, CDR2 FVKESK. The DNA for the CDR3 is TGTGCCAGCAGCCAAGGCACCTTGACCGAGCAGTACTTC. It encodes CASSQGTLTEQYF. Based on the CDR3 plus reference TRBV14 and TRBJ2-7, the full variable domain is EAGVTQFPSHSVIEKGQTVTLRCDPISGHDNLYWYRRVMGKEIKFLLHFVKESKQDESGMPNNRFLAERTGGTYSTLKVQPAELEDSGVYFCASSQGTLTEQYFGPGTRLTVT.

The chain uses TRBV29-1 and TRBJ2-2; 8 nucleotides line up with TRBD1. J gave up 8 bases and V 6 bases, and 5 bases lay outside the gene matches. The CDR3 runs 12 residues. Per the germline V gene, CDR1 is SQVTM and CDR2 is ANQGSEA. The CDR3 DNA reads TGCAGCGTGAATCAGGGGGCTGGGGAGCTGTTTTTT. It is translated as CSVNQGAGELFF.

This clonotype turned up a few times. This sequence joins TRBV20-1 and TRBJ1-5; 11 bases match TRBD1. The germline CDR1 and CDR2 sequences are DFQATT and SNEGSKA (reference sequence). The CDR3 covers 14 residues. V shed 6 bases and J 7 bases; nucleotides not matched to a gene: 8. CDR3 sequence: CSAAGTGGVQPQHF. The CDR3 region has the DNA TGCAGTGCGGCCGGGACAGGGGGGGTCCAGCCCCAGCATTTT.

The V call is TRBV19, the J call TRBJ2-7, with 8 bases fitting TRBD1. The V gene's germline CDR1 is LNHDA and CDR2 SQIVND (reference sequence). V trimming: 9 bases; J trimming: 8 bases; junction bases outside the gene matches: 9. The CDR3 runs 12 residues. For the CDR3, the DNA is TGTGCCAGCTCACCCGGACAGGGTCAGCAGTACTTC. Protein sequence: CASSPGQGQQYF.

The V gene is TRBV20-1, the J gene TRBJ1-1; unclear D gene. The CDR3 totals 13 residues. Between the trimmed V and J ends, which lost 6 bases and 1 base, there was a span of 12 bases. Germline V gene data show CDR1 as DFQATT and CDR2 as SNEGSKA (reference sequence). In nucleotides, the CDR3 is TGCAGTGCAACCGTAACGGCGAACACTGAAGCTTTCTTT. As protein: CSATVTANTEAFF.

This clonotype was seen ten or more times. The chain uses TRBV29-1 and TRBJ2-7; D perhaps matches TRBD1 (5 bases). The V gene lost 2 bases and the J gene lost 5 bases, with 10 bases spanning the gap. Germline CDR1 and CDR2: SQVTM and ANQGSEA. This CDR3 region has 12 residues. CDR3 nucleotide sequence: TGCAGCGTTGAACAGGGCAGCGACGAGCAGTACTTC. Protein sequence: CSVEQGSDEQYF.

This clonotype has a single count. This may come from a read error, since a much larger clone is one base off. The chain has TRBV7-8 and TRBJ1-1; D may be TRBD1 (6 bases). The V end lost 4 bases, the J end lost 1 base, and 10 bases lay between the germline ends. The length of the CDR3 is 14 residues. In germline, CDR1 is SGHVS, CDR2 FQNEAQ. CDR3 coding DNA: TGTGCCAGCAGCTGGGGGGACAAGAACACTGAAGCTTTCTTT. Translation gives CASSWGDKNTEAFF.